Listed below are T cell receptor beta chains from one sample, sequenced in a study of vaccination and CD4 T cells after COVID-19. TCRdb fed the PCR reads into MiXCR, producing one record per CDR3 protein. In the table there are about 27,000 distinct CDR3 sequences, around 60% of which are singletons. No antigens are known for them. This specimen consisted of CD4+ T cells from blood, cultured in vitro, obtained after SARS-CoV-2 vaccination. The origin of the receptors is a human donor who received a COVID-19 vaccine. Each CDR3 is given with its conserved first and last residue. The order of the fields is CDR3 length, D gene, V gene, J gene, clone size, CDR3 DNA, CDR3 protein. D genes are given only for firm matches. Some rows mark clone size as missing; the rest say once, few, many or name a class of expanded clone.

len: 19
d_gene: .
v_gene: TRBV27
j_gene: TRBJ2-1
abundance: .
CDR3nt: TGTGCCAGCAGTTCGCCGATTGGGGACATTCTAGGAATGGACAATGAGCAGTTCTTC
CDR3aa: CASSSPIGDILGMDNEQFF

len: 12
d_gene: TRBD1
v_gene: TRBV2
j_gene: TRBJ2-2
abundance: once
CDR3nt: TGTGCCAGCAGTTACAGGGGGCCAGGGCTGTTTTTT
CDR3aa: CASSYRGPGLFF

len: 14
d_gene: .
v_gene: TRBV5-4
j_gene: TRBJ2-1
abundance: .
CDR3nt: TGTGCCAGCAGCTTGGTGGGACCTTACAATGAGCAGTTCTTC
CDR3aa: CASSLVGPYNEQFF

len: 15
d_gene: .
v_gene: TRBV7-6
j_gene: TRBJ1-1
abundance: .
CDR3nt: TGTGCCAGCAGCTCTCTCTCCGGCCAAAACACTGAAGCTTTCTTT
CDR3aa: CASSSLSGQNTEAFF

len: 15
d_gene: TRBD1
v_gene: TRBV30
j_gene: TRBJ2-1
abundance: .
CDR3nt: TGTGCCTGGGATACCGGGACAGGCATTTACAATGAGCAGTTCTTC
CDR3aa: CAWDTGTGIYNEQFF

len: 18
d_gene: TRBD1
v_gene: TRBV6-1
j_gene: TRBJ1-3
abundance: .
CDR3nt: TGTGCCAGCAGTGAAGCGCTTCCCTGGGGACAGGTGGGAAACACCATATATTTT
CDR3aa: CASSEALPWGQVGNTIYF

len: 14
d_gene: .
v_gene: TRBV10-2
j_gene: TRBJ2-1
abundance: .
CDR3nt: TGCGCCAGCAGTCACCCCGGGGACTACAATGAGCAGTTCTTC
CDR3aa: CASSHPGDYNEQFF

len: 16
d_gene: .
v_gene: TRBV5-1
j_gene: TRBJ2-3
abundance: .
CDR3nt: TGCGCCAGCAGCTTGGGACTAGGGAAACCCACAGATACGCAGTATTTT
CDR3aa: CASSLGLGKPTDTQYF

len: 15
d_gene: TRBD2
v_gene: TRBV12-3/TRBV12-4
j_gene: TRBJ2-7
abundance: .
CDR3nt: TGTGCCAGCAGGCGACCGGGACTAGCGGGGGATGAGCAGTACTTC
CDR3aa: CASRRPGLAGDEQYF

len: 11
d_gene: TRBD1
v_gene: TRBV19
j_gene: TRBJ1-1
abundance: few
CDR3nt: TGTGCCAGTAGTCTGACAGGGGAAGCTTTCTTT
CDR3aa: CASSLTGEAFF

len: 15
d_gene: .
v_gene: TRBV7-2
j_gene: TRBJ2-7
abundance: few
CDR3nt: TGTGCCAGCAGCTTAGCGGGGAGGAGCTCCTACGAGCAGTACTTC
CDR3aa: CASSLAGRSSYEQYF

len: 15
d_gene: TRBD1
v_gene: TRBV6-1
j_gene: TRBJ1-5
abundance: .
CDR3nt: TGTGCCAGCAGCCCCCTCCGGGACAGGGGACAGCCCCAGCATTTT
CDR3aa: CASSPLRDRGQPQHF

len: 15
d_gene: .
v_gene: TRBV20-1
j_gene: TRBJ1-6
abundance: medium-sized
CDR3nt: TGCAGTGCTAGAGGCAGGGGCTTCCAGAATTCACCCCTCCACTTT
CDR3aa: CSARGRGFQNSPLHF

len: 14
d_gene: .
v_gene: TRBV20-1
j_gene: TRBJ1-2
abundance: .
CDR3nt: TGCAGTGCCCCCGCCGGGCCCCAGGTGGATGGCTACACCTTC
CDR3aa: CSAPAGPQVDGYTF

len: 15
d_gene: TRBD2
v_gene: TRBV12-3/TRBV12-4
j_gene: TRBJ2-5
abundance: .
CDR3nt: TGTGCCAGCAGTTTCATGGCTAGCGGGGGGGCGGCCCAGTACTTC
CDR3aa: CASSFMASGGAAQYF

len: 14
d_gene: .
v_gene: TRBV28
j_gene: TRBJ1-5
abundance: once
CDR3nt: TGTGCCAGCAGTTTAGATCCAGGGAGTCAGCCCCAGCATTTT
CDR3aa: CASSLDPGSQPQHF

len: 19
d_gene: TRBD2
v_gene: TRBV11-3
j_gene: TRBJ2-3
abundance: few
CDR3nt: TGTGCCAGCAGCTTAACCGGGACTAGCGGGGTACCGAGCACAGATACGCAGTATTTT
CDR3aa: CASSLTGTSGVPSTDTQYF

len: 16
d_gene: .
v_gene: TRBV29-1
j_gene: TRBJ1-2
abundance: .
CDR3nt: TGCAGCGTACGAGGGAATTCGGGGGGACTAAACTATGGCTACACCTTC
CDR3aa: CSVRGNSGGLNYGYTF

len: 13
d_gene: .
v_gene: TRBV2
j_gene: TRBJ1-5
abundance: .
CDR3nt: TGTGCCAGCACCGCTTTAAGGGATCAGCCCCAGCATTTT
CDR3aa: CASTALRDQPQHF

len: 12
d_gene: .
v_gene: TRBV7-6
j_gene: TRBJ2-2
abundance: .
CDR3nt: TGTGCCAGCAGCTTCCGGGCCGGGGAGCTGTTTTTT
CDR3aa: CASSFRAGELFF

len: 15
d_gene: .
v_gene: TRBV7-7
j_gene: TRBJ1-2
abundance: .
CDR3nt: TGTGCCAGCAGCTTAGACAGGGCCTCTCCCACTGGCTACACCTTC
CDR3aa: CASSLDRASPTGYTF

len: 13
d_gene: TRBD1
v_gene: TRBV10-3
j_gene: TRBJ2-5
abundance: .
CDR3nt: TGTGCCATCAGTGACCAACAGGGGCCGACCCAGTACTTC
CDR3aa: CAISDQQGPTQYF

len: 16
d_gene: .
v_gene: TRBV29-1
j_gene: TRBJ1-1
abundance: .
CDR3nt: TGCAGCGTTGTTAGGAAGGACCATGAATGGGACACTGAAGCTTTCTTT
CDR3aa: CSVVRKDHEWDTEAFF

len: 14
d_gene: .
v_gene: TRBV6-1
j_gene: TRBJ1-4
abundance: .
CDR3nt: TGTGCCAGCAGCGATCGCGCAACTAATGAAAAACTGTTTTTT
CDR3aa: CASSDRATNEKLFF

len: 15
d_gene: .
v_gene: TRBV30
j_gene: TRBJ1-2
abundance: .
CDR3nt: TGTGCCTGGACCCCAAGGGGGGCGAGAAACTATGGCTACACCTTC
CDR3aa: CAWTPRGARNYGYTF

len: 17
d_gene: TRBD1
v_gene: TRBV7-2
j_gene: TRBJ1-6
abundance: .
CDR3nt: TGTGCCAGCAGCTTATCGTTGCCCCCAGGGGGAAGTTCACCCCTCCACTTT
CDR3aa: CASSLSLPPGGSSPLHF

len: 11
d_gene: .
v_gene: TRBV30
j_gene: TRBJ2-7
abundance: few
CDR3nt: TGTGCCTGGGCCAGGGCCTACGAGCAGTACTTC
CDR3aa: CAWARAYEQYF

len: 15
d_gene: .
v_gene: TRBV29-1
j_gene: TRBJ1-2
abundance: .
CDR3nt: TGCAGCGTTGAAGATGCAGACAGACAAGACTATGGCTACACCTTC
CDR3aa: CSVEDADRQDYGYTF

len: 14
d_gene: .
v_gene: TRBV19
j_gene: TRBJ1-2
abundance: .
CDR3nt: TGTGCCAGTAGTATAGGGCCGGCTAACTATGGCTACACCTTC
CDR3aa: CASSIGPANYGYTF

len: 14
d_gene: .
v_gene: TRBV2
j_gene: TRBJ1-1
abundance: .
CDR3nt: TGTGCCAGCTCCCTCCGGGGGATGAACACTGAAGCTTTCTTT
CDR3aa: CASSLRGMNTEAFF

len: 15
d_gene: TRBD1
v_gene: TRBV6-1
j_gene: TRBJ1-3
abundance: .
CDR3nt: TGTGCCAGCAGCACCGGGACAGGGACTGGAAACACCATATATTTT
CDR3aa: CASSTGTGTGNTIYF

len: 14
d_gene: TRBD1
v_gene: TRBV5-1
j_gene: TRBJ1-2
abundance: once
CDR3nt: TGCGCCAGCAGCTTATCGACAGGGGACTATGGCTACACCTTC
CDR3aa: CASSLSTGDYGYTF

len: 13
d_gene: TRBD1
v_gene: TRBV7-3
j_gene: TRBJ1-1
abundance: once
CDR3nt: TGTGCCAGCTCCCCAGGGGGGGTCCCTGAAGCTTTCTTT
CDR3aa: CASSPGGVPEAFF

len: 14
d_gene: .
v_gene: TRBV6-1
j_gene: TRBJ1-3
abundance: .
CDR3nt: TGTGCCAGCAGTGAGGTAGAGGGGATGAACACCATATATTTT
CDR3aa: CASSEVEGMNTIYF

len: 15
d_gene: .
v_gene: TRBV28
j_gene: TRBJ1-1
abundance: .
CDR3nt: TGTGCCAGCAGTCCACCCCAGAGGGTACACACTGAAGCTTTCTTT
CDR3aa: CASSPPQRVHTEAFF

len: 15
d_gene: TRBD1
v_gene: TRBV19
j_gene: TRBJ2-7
abundance: .
CDR3nt: TGTGCCAGTAGTATCGGACAGGGGGACTCCTACGAGCAGTACTTC
CDR3aa: CASSIGQGDSYEQYF

len: 15
d_gene: TRBD1
v_gene: TRBV7-3
j_gene: TRBJ1-6
abundance: .
CDR3nt: TGTGCCAGCAGCTCCCACCCGGGACAGAATTCACCCCTCCACTTT
CDR3aa: CASSSHPGQNSPLHF

len: 13
d_gene: TRBD1
v_gene: TRBV29-1
j_gene: TRBJ1-2
abundance: .
CDR3nt: TGCAGCGCCCAGGACAGGGCTAGCTATGGCTACACCTTC
CDR3aa: CSAQDRASYGYTF

len: 16
d_gene: TRBD1
v_gene: TRBV15
j_gene: TRBJ1-5
abundance: .
CDR3nt: TGTGCCACCAGCAGAAACAGGGGCCCAAGCAATCAGCCCCAGCATTTT
CDR3aa: CATSRNRGPSNQPQHF